This TCR beta chain was obtained from a study of CD4 T cells in relation to SARS-CoV-2 and coronaviruses (dated by TCRdb to the early 2020s). Regarding the research as a whole: Using patient-derived lymphoblastoid cell lines, the shared crossreactive spike epitopes were mapped to their HLA restriction. The Adaptive Biotechnologies TCR-sequencing kit was used for samples from a few pre-COVID donors and for the naive versus memory experiments, whereas the other data were Illumina-based. A different, Illumina-based TCR-beta assay was used to sequence expansion assays from other donors in the study. At the level of individual TCR clonotypes, the study evaluated whether memory CD4+ T cells crossreact between the spike proteins of SARS-CoV-2 and those of common cold coronaviruses. Study-level results and caveats: Pre-pandemic and post-infection samples were not both contributed by any donor, so tracing of the source of pre-existing responses was limited. Naive versus memory sequencing indicated the assay detects memory recall responses rather than primary responses primed during culture. Crossreactive clones showed significantly weaker SARS-CoV-2-driven expansion than monoreactive clones, consistent with antigenic imprinting. About 65% of donors had memory CD4+ clonotypes that crossrecognized SARS-CoV-2 and at least one common cold coronavirus spike. Because the crossreactivity analysis focused on spike protein, crossreactivity against other viral proteins was not assessed. Small numbers of patients and of tested TCRs were a limitation of the study.

V drops 4 bases and J drops 3 bases, leaving 19 bases in between. CDR1 SGDLS and CDR2 YYNGEE are derived from the germline V gene. The CDR3, cysteine through phenylalanine, is 16 amino acids long. The read is trimmed to its CDR3 DNA, 48 bases read in frame from base 1. CD4+ T cells from unexposed donors were collected before the COVID-19 pandemic (2011-2018). Naive and memory CD4+ T cells were separated from cryopreserved PBMCs through CD4 enrichment, which was followed by EasySep naive CD4+ T cell enrichment. The leukapheresis product used for the unexposed donors was purchased from a commercial source. Ficoll-Paque PLUS gradient centrifugation was used to isolate PBMCs from leukapheresis product or whole blood. The PBMCs went either fresh into the expansion assay or into cryopreservation at -140 degrees C. The QIAamp Micro DNA Kit was used to extract genomic DNA from the CD4+ T cells. This clone was seen a few times. This receptor's antigen is unknown. Per-base qualities were not stored, and no clone one base away is much larger.

DNA from uncultured naive and memory CD4+ T cells underwent immunoSEQ TCR-beta sequencing at deep resolution. The original methods were these. Preprocessing removed nonproductive sequences and CDR3s not starting with C, not ending with F or W, or shorter than 7 amino acids. Cultured and uncultured naive and memory CD4+ repertoires were searched for previously identified spike- and CEF-reactive CDR3s. After three terminal residues were trimmed from each end, CDR3 homology was quantified as pairwise Levenshtein distance using the stringdist R package. TCRdb obtained this table from immuneACCESS and retained in-frame rearrangements with V and J assigned. These tables miss some clones; where compared with another copy, unresolved V genes account for less than half of the shortfall, and the remainder is unexplained. Clonal size and the V and J genes are those of that table, whereas D and trimming came from the DNA. This sample gives 50,000 to 70,000 clones in total; 87% of them show up just once. The top ten clonotypes cover around 1.7% of the sample.

Sample: memory CD4+ T cells from PBMCs. What the cell subset or site label conveys for this sample: memory (non-naive) CD4+ T cells. The origin of this receptor is a human donor in good health. This chain is built from TRBV9 and TRBJ2-5; the D call is tentative, TRBD1 or TRBD2, as each matches 6 bases. The CDR3 loop reads CASSPLQGGAEETQYF. Read as DNA, the sequence is TGTGCCAGCAGCCCTCTACAGGGAGGAGCGGAAGAGACCCAGTACTTC.